Listed below are T cell receptor beta chains from one sample, sequenced in a study of cytomegalovirus exposure and HLA in healthy donors. Profiled with immunoSEQ multiplex PCR; TCRdb holds only in-frame clones, not every one. The top ten clones hold about 4.9% of a sample with roughly 170,000 clones, roughly 86% of them seen once. Sequencing was done on a sample of PBMCs. The receptors derive from a girl between 5 and 17 years old in good health and CMV-seropositive. Each CDR3 is given with its conserved first and last residue. D genes are given only for firm matches. Size is stated for part of the rows, as once, few or many counts, or as a class when the clone is expanded.

D | J | size | V | DNA | CDR3
- | TRBJ1-5 | - | TRBV27 | TGTGCCAGCAGGGATGGGGGGAATCAGCCCCAGCATTTT | CASRDGGNQPQHF
- | TRBJ1-5 | - | TRBV6-6 | TGTGCCAGCACCAACGCGGGCCCGAAGGATCAGCCCCAGCATTTT | CASTNAGPKDQPQHF
TRBD1 | TRBJ1-1 | - | TRBV19 | TGTGCCAGTAGTAAGGGACAGGGAGGAAACACTGAAGCTTTCTTT | CASSKGQGGNTEAFF
TRBD1 | TRBJ1-2 | - | TRBV6-1 | TGTGCCAGCAGTGAAGCGACAGGGGGCGCAGAATATGGCACCTTC | CASSEATGGAEYGTF
TRBD1 | TRBJ1-2 | - | TRBV6-5 | TGTGCCAGCAGCCTCTACACAGGGGATGGCTACACCTTC | CASSLYTGDGYTF
- | TRBJ1-1 | once | TRBV6-5 | TGTGCCAGCAACGCGGGCTCTGAAGCTTTCTTT | CASNAGSEAFF
TRBD2 | TRBJ2-3 | - | TRBV5-5 | TGTGCCAGCAGCTTGGATCTAGCGGGTAGCACAGATACGCAGTATTTT | CASSLDLAGSTDTQYF
- | TRBJ2-7 | - | TRBV7-9 | TGTGCCAGCAGCTTAATCTACGAGCAGTACTTC | CASSLIYEQYF
TRBD1 | TRBJ1-1 | - | TRBV7-2 | TGTGCCAGCAGCTTAGCCCCTACAGGGGCAGAAGCTTTCTTT | CASSLAPTGAEAFF
- | TRBJ2-6 | - | TRBV30 | TGTGCCTGTAACTCTGGGGCCAACGTCCTGACTTTC | CACNSGANVLTF